One and the same sample provided the 11 T cell receptor beta chains below, sequenced in a study of T-cell reconstitution after alpha-beta-depleted transplantation in children. For TCRbeta, the library was prepared with unique molecular identifiers. Using its own MiXCR run on the PCR reads, TCRdb lists one record per CDR3 protein. The sample contains about 77,000 distinct CDR3 sequences, about a sixth of which appear only once. The material was PBMCs, mostly from graft donor cells, obtained 360 days after TCRalphabeta/CD19-depleted stem cell transplant. All receptors derive from a male patient between 2 and 15 years old who had a stem cell transplant for acute lymphoblastic leukemia, so the T cells may come from the graft donor.

This clonotype was found a few times. This chain links TRBV13 with TRBJ1-4; 9 bases are shared with TRBD1. This CDR3 comprises 16 residues. The V segment lost 5 bases and the J segment 3 bases; nucleotides outside the gene matches: 7. In germline, CDR1 is PRHDT, CDR2 FYEKMQ (reference sequence). The CDR3, as DNA: TGTGCCAGCAGCCTCCGGGACAGGGCCGCTAATGAAAAACTGTTTTTT. This codes for CASSLRDRAANEKLFF.

This chain uses TRBV18 with TRBJ2-7, with TRBD2 matching over 8 bases. There are 15 residues in the CDR3. Germline values: CDR1 KGHSH, CDR2 LQKENI. The J segment lost 2 bases and the V segment lost 0 bases, leaving 3 bases of the junction unmatched. The CDR3 loop is CASSPPFGRAYEQYF. The CDR3 bases are TGTGCCAGCTCACCACCGTTCGGGAGGGCCTACGAGCAGTACTTC.

CDR3 loop: CSTTRERRAFF. DNA of the CDR3: TGCAGCACAACCAGGGAGCGTAGGGCTTTCTTT. V is TRBV29-1 and J is TRBJ1-1, with D perhaps matching TRBD1 (5 bases). CDR3 length: 11 amino acids. V lost 8 bases to trimming and J lost 11 bases, with 18 bases between them. Germline V CDR1 and CDR2: SQVTM, ANQGSEA.

This sequence joins TRBV5-1 and TRBJ1-6; D is ambiguous. V was pared by 0 bases and J by 9 bases, with 7 bases between. The germline V gene has CDR1 SGHRS and CDR2 YFSETQ. The CDR3 is 13 amino acids. The CDR3 here is CASSLAPLSPLHF. The CDR3 DNA reads as TGCGCCAGCAGCTTGGCTCCGCTTTCACCCCTCCACTTT.

The gene calls are TRBV10-3 and TRBJ2-4, with TRBD2 matching 15 bases. Germline assignment: CDR1 ENHRY and CDR2 SYGVKD. The CDR3 runs to 20 residues. V lost 5 bases to trimming and J lost 2 bases; unmatched junction nucleotides: 13. The CDR3 spells CAISPGLAGGLASTKNIQYF. DNA for the CDR3: TGTGCCATCAGTCCAGGACTAGCGGGAGGGTTGGCCTCCACCAAAAACATTCAGTACTTC.

This clonotype was counted at least ten times. V and J are TRBV5-4 and TRBJ1-1, with unresolved D. The germline CDR1 and CDR2 sequences are SGHNT and YYREEE (reference sequence). The CDR3 consists of 13 residues. Trimming took off 0 bases at V and 1 base at J, with 4 bases between the two ends. The CDR3 nucleotides are TGTGCCAGCAGCTTGGACAGGAACACTGAAGCTTTCTTT. Its translation: CASSLDRNTEAFF.

The chain uses TRBV12-3 or TRBV12-4 and TRBJ1-2; tentatively, D is TRBD1 (6 bases). Between the trimmed V and J ends, which lost 6 bases and 7 bases, there was a span of 12 bases. The CDR3 is made up of 12 amino acids. In nucleotides, the CDR3 is TGTGCCAGCAGCTTCACGACAGGTGGCTACACCTTC. Translating it yields CASSFTTGGYTF.

This clonotype was counted a few times. The rearrangement uses TRBV27 and TRBJ2-6, with a tentative D call TRBD2 (5 bases). Germline CDR1 is MNHEY and CDR2 is SMNVEV (reference sequence). V lost 6 bases, J lost 3 bases, and 15 bases lay in between. This CDR3 contains 16 residues. CDR3 protein: CASSRGLVSGANVLTF. The CDR3 DNA is TGTGCCAGCAGCAGAGGGTTGGTTAGTGGGGCCAACGTCCTGACTTTC.

The chain links TRBV5-1 to TRBJ2-1; D is unresolved. The CDR3 is 14 residues long. V was shortened by 0 bases and J by 5 bases, with 9 bases between the two germline ends. Germline V gives CDR1 SGHRS, CDR2 YFSETQ. The CDR3 bases are TGCGCCAGCAGCTTGGCGTGGAGAAACAATGAGCAGTTCTTC. Amino acid sequence: CASSLAWRNNEQFF.

There are many counts of this clonotype. CDR3 coding DNA: TGTGCCAGCAGTTTGCCGGGCTCCTACGAGCAGTACTTC. It translates to CASSLPGSYEQYF. The chain recombines TRBV7-9 with TRBJ2-7; D gene ambiguous. The length of the CDR3 is 13 residues. Germline CDR1 reads SEHNR; CDR2 reads FQNEAQ (reference sequence). With 6 bases removed from V and 0 bases from J, the gap between germline ends came to 9 bases.

The J gene is TRBJ2-2, the V gene TRBV25-1; D not certain. The CDR3 is made up of 12 amino acids. Looked up from germline, CDR1 is MGHDK and CDR2 is SYGVNS. V was pared by 7 bases and J by 1 base, with 4 bases between. The CDR3: CASTRNTGELFF. The CDR3 nucleotides read TGTGCCAGCACGCGGAACACCGGGGAGCTGTTTTTT.